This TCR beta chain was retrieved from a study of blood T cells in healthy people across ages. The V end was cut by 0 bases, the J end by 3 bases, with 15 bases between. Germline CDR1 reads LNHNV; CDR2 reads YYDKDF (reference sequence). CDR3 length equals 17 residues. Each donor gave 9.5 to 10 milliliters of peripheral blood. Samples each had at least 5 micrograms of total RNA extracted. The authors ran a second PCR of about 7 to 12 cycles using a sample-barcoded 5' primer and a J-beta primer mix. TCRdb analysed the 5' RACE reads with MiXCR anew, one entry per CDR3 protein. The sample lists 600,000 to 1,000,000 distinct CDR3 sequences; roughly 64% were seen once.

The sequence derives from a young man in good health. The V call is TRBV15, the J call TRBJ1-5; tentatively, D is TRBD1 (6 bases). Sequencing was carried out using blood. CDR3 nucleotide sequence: TGTGCCACCAGCAGAGATGGGACAAGTACGACCAATCAGCCCCAGCATTTT. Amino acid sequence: CATSRDGTSTTNQPQHF.